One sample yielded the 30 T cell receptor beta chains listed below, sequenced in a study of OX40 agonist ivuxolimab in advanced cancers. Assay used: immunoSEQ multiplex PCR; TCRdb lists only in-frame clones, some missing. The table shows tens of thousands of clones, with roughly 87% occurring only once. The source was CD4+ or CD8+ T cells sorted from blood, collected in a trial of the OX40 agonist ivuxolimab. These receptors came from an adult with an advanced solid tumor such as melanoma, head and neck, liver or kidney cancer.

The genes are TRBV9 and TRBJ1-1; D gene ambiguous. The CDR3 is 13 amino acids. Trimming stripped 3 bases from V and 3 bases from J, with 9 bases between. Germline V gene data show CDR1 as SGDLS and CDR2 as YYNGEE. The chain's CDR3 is CASSAQGYTEAFF. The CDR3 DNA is TGTGCCAGCAGCGCCCAAGGGTACACTGAAGCTTTCTTT.

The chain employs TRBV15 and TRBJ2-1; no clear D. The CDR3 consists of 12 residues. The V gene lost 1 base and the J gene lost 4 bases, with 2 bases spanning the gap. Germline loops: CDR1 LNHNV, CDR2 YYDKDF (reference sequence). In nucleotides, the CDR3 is TGTGCCACCAGCAGAGCTTACAATGAGCAGTTCTTC. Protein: CATSRAYNEQFF.

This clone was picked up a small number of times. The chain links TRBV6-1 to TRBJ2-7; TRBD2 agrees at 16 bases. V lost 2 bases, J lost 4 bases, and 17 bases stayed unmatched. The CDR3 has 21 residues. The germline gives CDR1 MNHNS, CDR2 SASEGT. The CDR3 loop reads CASSEFPGTSGRARGRYEQYF. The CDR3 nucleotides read TGTGCCAGCAGTGAATTCCCCGGGACTAGCGGGAGGGCCCGTGGGAGGTACGAGCAGTACTTC.

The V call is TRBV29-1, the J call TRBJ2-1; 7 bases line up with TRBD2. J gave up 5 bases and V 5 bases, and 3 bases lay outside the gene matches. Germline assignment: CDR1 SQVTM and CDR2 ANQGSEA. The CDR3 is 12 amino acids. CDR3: CSVLRENNEQFF. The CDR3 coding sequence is TGCAGCGTTCTGCGGGAGAACAATGAGCAGTTCTTC.

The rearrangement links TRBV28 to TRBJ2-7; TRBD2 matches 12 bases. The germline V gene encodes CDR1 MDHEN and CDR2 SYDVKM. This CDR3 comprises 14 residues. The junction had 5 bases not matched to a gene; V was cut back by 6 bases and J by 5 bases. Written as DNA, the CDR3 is TGTGCCAGCAGCGTGACTAGCGGGAGTCACGAGCAGTACTTC. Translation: CASSVTSGSHEQYF. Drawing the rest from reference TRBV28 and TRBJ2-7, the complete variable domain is DVKVTQSSRYLVKRTGEKVFLECVQDMDHENMFWYRQDPGLGLRLIYFSYDVKMKEKGDIPEGYSVSREKKERFSLILESASTNQTSMYLCASSVTSGSHEQYFGPGTRLTVT.

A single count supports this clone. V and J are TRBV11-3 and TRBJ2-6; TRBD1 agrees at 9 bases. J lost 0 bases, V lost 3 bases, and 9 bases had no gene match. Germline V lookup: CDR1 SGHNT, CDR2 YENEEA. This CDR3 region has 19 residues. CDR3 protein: CASSFSGTGYGSGANVLTF. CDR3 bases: TGTGCCAGCAGCTTCTCGGGGACAGGGTATGGCTCTGGGGCCAACGTCCTGACTTTC.

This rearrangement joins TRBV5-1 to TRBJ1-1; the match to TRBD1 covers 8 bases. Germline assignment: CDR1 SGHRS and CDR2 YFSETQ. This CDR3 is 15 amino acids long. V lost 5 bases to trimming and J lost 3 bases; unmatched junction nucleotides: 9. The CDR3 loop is CASSGSRGPDTEAFF. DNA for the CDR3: TGCGCCAGCAGTGGGAGCAGGGGGCCTGACACTGAAGCTTTCTTT.

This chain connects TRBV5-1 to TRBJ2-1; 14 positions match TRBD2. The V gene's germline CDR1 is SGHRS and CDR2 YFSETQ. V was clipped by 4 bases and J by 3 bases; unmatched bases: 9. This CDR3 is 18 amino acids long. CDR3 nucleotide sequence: TGCGCCAGCAGCCATCGGACTAGCGGGAGGACAGGCTACAATGAGCAGTTCTTC. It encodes CASSHRTSGRTGYNEQFF.

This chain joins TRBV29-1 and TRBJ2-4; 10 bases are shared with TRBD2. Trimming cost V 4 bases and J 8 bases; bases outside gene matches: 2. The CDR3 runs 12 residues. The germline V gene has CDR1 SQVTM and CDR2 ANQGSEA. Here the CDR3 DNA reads TGCAGCGTTGGAGCGGGAGGGGACATTCAGTACTTC. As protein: CSVGAGGDIQYF.

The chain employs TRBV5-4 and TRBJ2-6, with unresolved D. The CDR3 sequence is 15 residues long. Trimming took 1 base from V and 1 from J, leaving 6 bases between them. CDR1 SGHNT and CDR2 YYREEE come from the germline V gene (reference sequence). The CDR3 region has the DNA TGTGCCAGCAGCTTGTCGGTATCTGGGGCCAACGTCCTGACTTTC. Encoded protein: CASSLSVSGANVLTF. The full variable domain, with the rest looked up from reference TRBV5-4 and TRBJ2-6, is ETGVTQSPTHLIKTRGQQVTLRCSSQSGHNTVSWYQQALGQGPQFIFQYYREEENGRGNFPPRFSGLQFPNYSSELNVNALELDDSALYLCASSLSVSGANVLTFGAGSRLTVL.

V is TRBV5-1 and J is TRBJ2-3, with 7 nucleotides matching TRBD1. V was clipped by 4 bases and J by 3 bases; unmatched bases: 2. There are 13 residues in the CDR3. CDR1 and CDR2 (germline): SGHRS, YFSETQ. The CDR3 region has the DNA TGCGCCAGCAGCCAGACAGGGACAGATACGCAGTATTTT. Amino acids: CASSQTGTDTQYF.

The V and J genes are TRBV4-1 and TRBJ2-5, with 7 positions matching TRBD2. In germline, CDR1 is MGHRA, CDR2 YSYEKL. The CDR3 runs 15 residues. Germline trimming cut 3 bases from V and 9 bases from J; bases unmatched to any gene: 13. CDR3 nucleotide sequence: TGCGCCAGCAGCCAGGGGACTACGCCCCGGTCGCCCCAGTACTTC. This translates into CASSQGTTPRSPQYF.

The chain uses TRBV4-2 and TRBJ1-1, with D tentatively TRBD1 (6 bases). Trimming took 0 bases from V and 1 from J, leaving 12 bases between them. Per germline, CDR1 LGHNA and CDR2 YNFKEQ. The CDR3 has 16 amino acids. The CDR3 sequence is CASSQDAMGANTEAFF. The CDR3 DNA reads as TGTGCCAGCAGCCAAGATGCGATGGGGGCGAACACTGAAGCTTTCTTT.

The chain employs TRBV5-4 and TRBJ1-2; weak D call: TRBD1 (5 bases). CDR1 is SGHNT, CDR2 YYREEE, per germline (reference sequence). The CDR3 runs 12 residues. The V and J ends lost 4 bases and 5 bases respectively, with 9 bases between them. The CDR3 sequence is CASSPDNYGYTF. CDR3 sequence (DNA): TGTGCCAGCAGCCCGGACAATTATGGCTACACCTTC. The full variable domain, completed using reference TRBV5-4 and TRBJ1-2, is ETGVTQSPTHLIKTRGQQVTLRCSSQSGHNTVSWYQQALGQGPQFIFQYYREEENGRGNFPPRFSGLQFPNYSSELNVNALELDDSALYLCASSPDNYGYTFGSGTRLTVV.

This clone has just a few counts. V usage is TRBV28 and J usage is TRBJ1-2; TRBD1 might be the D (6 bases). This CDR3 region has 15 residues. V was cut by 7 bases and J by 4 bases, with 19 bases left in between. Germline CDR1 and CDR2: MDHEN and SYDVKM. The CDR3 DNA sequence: TGTGCCAGCACCCTGGGAGGGGGGGCGGTCTATGGCTACACCTTC. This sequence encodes CASTLGGGAVYGYTF.

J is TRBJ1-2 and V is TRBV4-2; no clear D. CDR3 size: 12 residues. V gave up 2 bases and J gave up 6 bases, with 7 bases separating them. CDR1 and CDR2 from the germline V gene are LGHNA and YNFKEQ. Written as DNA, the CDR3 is TGTGCCAGCAGCCAAAATTTAGATGGCTACACCTTC. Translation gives CASSQNLDGYTF.

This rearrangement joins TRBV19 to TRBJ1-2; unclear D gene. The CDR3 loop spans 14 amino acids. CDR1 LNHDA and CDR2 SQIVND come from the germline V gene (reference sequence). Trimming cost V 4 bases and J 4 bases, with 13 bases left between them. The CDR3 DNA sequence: TGTGCCAGTAGTAGAGGCGAGGGCGGCTATGGCTACACCTTC. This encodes CASSRGEGGYGYTF. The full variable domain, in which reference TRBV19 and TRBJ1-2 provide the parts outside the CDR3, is DGGITQSPKYLFRKEGQNVTLSCEQNLNHDAMYWYRQDPGQGLRLIYYSQIVNDFQKGDIAEGYSVSREKKESFPLTVTSAQKNPTAFYLCASSRGEGGYGYTFGSGTRLTVV.

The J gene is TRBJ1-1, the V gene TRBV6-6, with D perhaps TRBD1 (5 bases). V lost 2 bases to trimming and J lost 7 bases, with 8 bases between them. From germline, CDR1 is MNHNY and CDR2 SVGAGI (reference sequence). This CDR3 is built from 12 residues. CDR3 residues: CASSYLTDEAFF. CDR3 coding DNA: TGTGCCAGCAGTTACCTGACAGATGAAGCTTTCTTT.

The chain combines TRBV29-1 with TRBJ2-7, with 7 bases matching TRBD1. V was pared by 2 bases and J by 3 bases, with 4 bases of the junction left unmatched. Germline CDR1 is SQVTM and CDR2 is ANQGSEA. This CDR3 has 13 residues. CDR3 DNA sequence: TGCAGCGTTGAAACGGACAGGAACTACGAGCAGTACTTC. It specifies CSVETDRNYEQYF.

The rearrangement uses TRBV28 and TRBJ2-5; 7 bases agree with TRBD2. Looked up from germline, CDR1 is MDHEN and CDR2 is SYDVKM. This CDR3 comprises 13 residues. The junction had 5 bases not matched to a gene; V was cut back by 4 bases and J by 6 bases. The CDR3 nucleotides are TGTGCCAGCAGTTCTGGCGGGAGACAGACCCAGTACTTC. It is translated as CASSSGGRQTQYF. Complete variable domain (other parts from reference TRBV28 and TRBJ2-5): DVKVTQSSRYLVKRTGEKVFLECVQDMDHENMFWYRQDPGLGLRLIYFSYDVKMKEKGDIPEGYSVSREKKERFSLILESASTNQTSMYLCASSSGGRQTQYFGPGTRLLVL.

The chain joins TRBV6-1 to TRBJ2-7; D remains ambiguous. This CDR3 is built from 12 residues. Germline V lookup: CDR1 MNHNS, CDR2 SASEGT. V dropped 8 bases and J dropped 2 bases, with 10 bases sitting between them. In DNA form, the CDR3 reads TGTGCCAGCTCGGATGCCCCCTACGAGCAGTACTTC. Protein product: CASSDAPYEQYF.

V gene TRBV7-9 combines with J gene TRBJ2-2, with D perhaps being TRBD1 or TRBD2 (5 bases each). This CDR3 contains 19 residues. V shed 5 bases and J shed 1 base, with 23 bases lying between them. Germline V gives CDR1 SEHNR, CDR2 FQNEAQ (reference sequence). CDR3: CASSPNRDGGFLNTGELFF. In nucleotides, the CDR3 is TGTGCCAGCAGCCCAAACCGGGACGGAGGCTTCCTGAACACCGGGGAGCTGTTTTTT.

CDR3 region: CASSSDSGGLYEQYF. CDR3 nucleotide sequence: TGTGCCAGCAGCTCCGATTCAGGGGGCCTTTACGAGCAGTACTTC. This chain links TRBV7-2 with TRBJ2-7; TRBD1 matches at 8 bases. The CDR3 has 15 amino acids. Trimming removed 4 bases from V and 4 bases from J; junction bases left unmatched: 9. Germline V gene sequence: CDR1 SGHTA, CDR2 FQGNSA.

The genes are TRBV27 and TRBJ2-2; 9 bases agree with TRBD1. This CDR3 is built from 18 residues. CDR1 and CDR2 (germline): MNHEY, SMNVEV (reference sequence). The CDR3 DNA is TGTGATATTCAGGCCAGGGACAGGGCGTTCTCGAACACCGGGGAGCTGTTTTTT. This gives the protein CDIQARDRAFSNTGELFF.

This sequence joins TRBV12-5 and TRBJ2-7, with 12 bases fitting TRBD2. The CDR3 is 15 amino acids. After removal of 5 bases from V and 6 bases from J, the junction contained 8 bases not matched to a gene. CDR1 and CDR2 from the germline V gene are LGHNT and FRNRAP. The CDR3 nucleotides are TGTGCTAGTGGTCCCCCTAGCGGGAGGGCCCTCGAGCAGTACTTC. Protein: CASGPPSGRALEQYF.

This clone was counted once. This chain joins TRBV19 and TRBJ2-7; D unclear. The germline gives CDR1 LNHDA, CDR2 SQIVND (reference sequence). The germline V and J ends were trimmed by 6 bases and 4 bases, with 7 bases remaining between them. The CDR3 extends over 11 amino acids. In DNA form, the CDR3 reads TGTGCCAGTAGCTCCGGGTACGAGCAGTACTTC. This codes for CASSSGYEQYF. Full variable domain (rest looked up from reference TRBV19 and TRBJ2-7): DGGITQSPKYLFRKEGQNVTLSCEQNLNHDAMYWYRQDPGQGLRLIYYSQIVNDFQKGDIAEGYSVSREKKESFPLTVTSAQKNPTAFYLCASSSGYEQYFGPGTRLTVT.

CDR3 sequence reads: CSALETPIEAFF. The DNA for the CDR3 is TGCAGCGCCCTAGAGACACCGATTGAAGCTTTCTTT. The chain employs TRBV29-1 and TRBJ1-1; D call uncertain. The CDR3 runs to 12 residues. Germline CDR1 SQVTM, CDR2 ANQGSEA. Trimming cost V 7 bases and J 7 bases, with 16 bases left between them.

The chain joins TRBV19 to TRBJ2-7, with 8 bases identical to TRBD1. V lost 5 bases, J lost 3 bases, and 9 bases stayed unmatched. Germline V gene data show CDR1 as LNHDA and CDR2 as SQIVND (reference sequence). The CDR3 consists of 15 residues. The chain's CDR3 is CASSATRTGFYEQYF. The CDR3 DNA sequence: TGTGCCAGTAGTGCCACCCGGACAGGGTTCTACGAGCAGTACTTC. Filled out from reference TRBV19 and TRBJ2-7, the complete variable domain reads DGGITQSPKYLFRKEGQNVTLSCEQNLNHDAMYWYRQDPGQGLRLIYYSQIVNDFQKGDIAEGYSVSREKKESFPLTVTSAQKNPTAFYLCASSATRTGFYEQYFGPGTRLTVT.

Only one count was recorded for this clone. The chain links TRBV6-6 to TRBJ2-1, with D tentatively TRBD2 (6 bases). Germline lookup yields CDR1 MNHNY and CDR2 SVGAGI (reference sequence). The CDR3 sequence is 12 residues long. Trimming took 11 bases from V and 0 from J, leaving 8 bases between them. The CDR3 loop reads CAGAGSYNEQFF. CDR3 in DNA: TGTGCCGGAGCGGGCTCCTACAATGAGCAGTTCTTC.

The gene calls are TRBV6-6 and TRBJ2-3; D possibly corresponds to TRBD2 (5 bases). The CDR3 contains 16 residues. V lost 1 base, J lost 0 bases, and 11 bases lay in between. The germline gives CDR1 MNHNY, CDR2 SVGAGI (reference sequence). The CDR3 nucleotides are TGTGCCAGCAGTTACTTTTCGGGAACAAGCACAGATACGCAGTATTTT. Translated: CASSYFSGTSTDTQYF.